This TCR beta chain came from a study of blood T cell repertoires in COVID-19. Study in general: Acute-phase and convalescent COVID-19 samples originated in the United States, Italy and Spain. T cells, B-cell-depleted T cells, or PBMCs supplied cDNA or gDNA.

Clones were sequenced by immunoSEQ multiplex PCR, and TCRdb holds only the in-frame ones, with some missing. Altogether 300,000 or so clones are present, roughly 88% being singletons, with the ten largest covering about 1.6%. In germline, CDR1 is SEHNR, CDR2 FQNEAQ (reference sequence). The J segment lost 0 bases and the V segment lost 5 bases, leaving 21 bases of the junction unmatched. The CDR3 consists of 22 residues. What was sequenced was peripheral blood. The source is a woman aged 50 to 60 with acute or convalescent COVID-19. The chain couples TRBV7-9 to TRBJ2-6, with 8 bases identical to TRBD1. This CDR3 reads CASSKAWKRSRTGYSGANVLTF. As DNA, the CDR3 is TGTGCCAGCAGCAAAGCGTGGAAGAGGTCCAGGACAGGGTACTCTGGGGCCAACGTCCTGACTTTC.